This T cell receptor (beta chain) emerged from a study of persistence of HIV-infected CD4 T cells. Overall study context: CD4+ T cells responding to CMV or HIV-1 Gag were isolated.

Details on this clone: Its antigen is not known.

CDR3 length equals 15 residues. The ends lost 10 bases at V and 1 base at J; junction bases unmatched: 8. The germline gives CDR1 MNHEY, CDR2 SMNVEV (reference sequence). The libraries were made with immunoSEQ version 4 in survey mode. Sequencing was performed with immunoSEQ multiplex PCR; in TCRdb, only in-frame clones are kept and a portion is missing. The sample records 30,000 to 45,000 clones, 85% to 90% being singletons. An overlapping HIV-1 Gag peptide pool stimulated these cells at about 0.91 ug/peptide/mL. Memory cells lacking CD40L and CD69 with high CD45RO were sorted. The material sequenced was cultured CD4+ T cells from PBMCs, taken from a patient who received antiretroviral therapy. This receptor was identified in an adult with HIV. The donor label of this sample is uncertain. V and J are TRBV27 and TRBJ2-2, with 8 bases fitting TRBD2. CDR3 DNA sequence: TGTGCCACCGGGAGGGTCGTAGGGAACACCGGGGAGCTGTTTTTT. As protein: CATGRVVGNTGELFF.